The 7 T cell receptor beta chains below come from one sample, sequenced in a study of blood T cell repertoires in COVID-19. Profiling relied on immunoSEQ multiplex PCR, and the TCRdb table lists in-frame clones only, not all of them. The table includes approximately 220,000 clones, under 90% detected once. Source material: peripheral blood. These TCRs come from a woman between 55 and 75 years old who had recovered from COVID-19.

The gene calls are TRBV5-4 and TRBJ2-7, with 13 bases fitting TRBD2. V lost 4 bases and J lost 2; bases outside the gene matches: 18. Germline CDR1 is SGHNT and CDR2 is YYREEE (reference sequence). The CDR3 has 20 amino acids. This CDR3 reads CASSAPAGTSGAPTTYEQYF. CDR3 coding DNA: TGTGCCAGCAGCGCCCCGGCCGGGACTAGCGGGGCTCCTACCACCTACGAGCAGTACTTC.

This sequence joins TRBV19 and TRBJ2-7, with 12 bases fitting TRBD1. V dropped 5 bases and J dropped 5; count of bases not matched to a gene: 7. Germline CDR1 reads LNHDA; CDR2 reads SQIVND (reference sequence). The length of the CDR3 is 15 residues. CDR3 coding DNA: TGTGCCAGTAGTTCCTCCGGGACAGGGGGCCACGAGCAGTACTTC. This gives the protein CASSSSGTGGHEQYF. The variable domain in full, completed from reference TRBV19 and TRBJ2-7, reads DGGITQSPKYLFRKEGQNVTLSCEQNLNHDAMYWYRQDPGQGLRLIYYSQIVNDFQKGDIAEGYSVSREKKESFPLTVTSAQKNPTAFYLCASSSSGTGGHEQYFGPGTRLTVT.

This clone was counted a single time. This sequence joins TRBV19 and TRBJ2-3, with D possibly matching TRBD2 (6 bases). Germline CDR1 is LNHDA and CDR2 is SQIVND (reference sequence). The CDR3 has 19 amino acids. Trimming stripped 1 base from V and 2 bases from J, with 22 bases between. The CDR3 loop reads CASSIGGVRSFLNTDTQYF. In DNA, the CDR3 is TGTGCCAGTAGTATAGGCGGGGTTAGGTCCTTCTTAAACACAGATACGCAGTATTTT.

The chain joins TRBV5-4 to TRBJ2-7; TRBD2 matches 8 bases. From germline, CDR1 is SGHNT and CDR2 YYREEE (reference sequence). There are 12 residues in the CDR3. Germline trimming cut 4 bases from V and 8 bases from J; bases unmatched to any gene: 5. This CDR3 is CASSRGGVQQYF. In DNA, the CDR3 is TGTGCCAGCAGCCGGGGGGGAGTCCAGCAGTACTTC.

The chain combines TRBV4-1 with TRBJ2-5; weak D call: TRBD2 (6 bases). The CDR3 is made up of 15 amino acids. Trimming shortened V by 3 bases and J by 2 bases, and 13 bases separated the two germline ends. The germline CDR1 and CDR2 sequences are MGHRA and YSYEKL. The CDR3 coding sequence is TGCGCCAGCAGCCAGGACGGACTACCGCAAGAGACCCAGTACTTC. The encoded protein is CASSQDGLPQETQYF.

The chain couples TRBV7-9 to TRBJ1-2, with TRBD1 identical over 12 bases. The CDR3 spans 15 residues. Unmatched junction bases numbered 2, after V lost 3 bases and J lost 3 bases. Germline V lookup: CDR1 SEHNR, CDR2 FQNEAQ (reference sequence). In DNA, the CDR3 is TGTGCCAGCAGCTTCGGGACAGGGGGCGACTATGGCTACACCTTC. Its translation: CASSFGTGGDYGYTF. Using reference TRBV7-9 and TRBJ1-2 for the parts outside the CDR3, the full variable domain is DTGVSQNPRHKITKRGQNVTFRCDPISEHNRLYWYRQTLGQGPEFLTYFQNEAQLEKSRLLSDRFSAERPKGSFSTLEIQRTEQGDSAMYLCASSFGTGGDYGYTFGSGTRLTVV.

The chain uses TRBV7-2 and TRBJ1-1, with D uncertain. This CDR3 comprises 13 residues. Per the germline V gene, CDR1 is SGHTA and CDR2 is FQGNSA. Trimming removed 8 bases from V and 0 bases from J, with 10 bases in between. In nucleotides, the CDR3 is TGTGCCAGCGACGGCGGGCTGAACACTGAAGCTTTCTTT. As protein: CASDGGLNTEAFF.